This record covers a single T cell receptor beta chain. The data belong to a study of blood T cell repertoires in COVID-19. CDR3 size: 13 residues. CDR1 KGHSH and CDR2 LQKENI come from the germline V gene. V was pared by 3 bases and J by 5 bases, with 0 bases of the junction left unmatched. Some clones are missing from TCRdb's copy, which holds only in-frame ones; the method was immunoSEQ multiplex PCR. Of about 50,000 clones detected, about four fifths appear once; the ten largest clones hold approximately 27%. Patients of the Seattle cohort, enrolled during active infection, were followed longitudinally.

This TCR derives from an elderly woman with COVID-19, enrolled during active disease. Sequencing was done on a sample of peripheral blood. The chain couples TRBV18 to TRBJ2-3, with 9 bases lining up with TRBD2. This CDR3 is CASSPSGRDTQYF. In nucleotides, the CDR3 is TGTGCCAGCTCACCTAGCGGGAGAGATACGCAGTATTTT.